Shown below are 21 T cell receptor beta chains from a single sample sequenced in a study of T cells after yellow fever vaccination. One entry per CDR3 protein results from TCRdb running MiXCR on the 5' RACE reads. The table includes 120,000 or so distinct CDR3 sequences, 7.2% detected once. This sample comprised CD4+ T cells sorted from PBMCs, obtained 45 days after the first yellow fever vaccination. These TCRs come from a man aged 18 to 29 who received the YFV17D yellow fever vaccine.

This clonotype was counted many times. This chain links TRBV3-1 with TRBJ2-3; 7 bases agree with TRBD2. With V trimmed by 0 bases and J by 5 bases, 8 bases remained unmatched. The germline gives CDR1 LGHDT, CDR2 YNNKEL (reference sequence). This CDR3 has 16 amino acids. DNA of the CDR3: TGTGCCAGCAGCCAAGAGGGAGGACTAGACCAAGATACGCAGTATTTT. Its translation is CASSQEGGLDQDTQYF.

The V gene is TRBV27, the J gene TRBJ2-7; 9 bases fit TRBD1. The trim removed 6 bases at V and 6 bases at J, leaving 9 bases unmatched. This CDR3 region has 14 residues. Germline V gene data show CDR1 as MNHEY and CDR2 as SMNVEV (reference sequence). CDR3: CASRTGTGSVEQYF. Written as DNA, the CDR3 is TGTGCCAGCAGAACCGGGACAGGGTCGGTCGAGCAGTACTTC.

This clonotype was found many times. The CDR3 DNA reads as TGCGCCAGCAGCTTGGGAGTATCCGGCAATCAGCCCCAGCATTTT. It specifies CASSLGVSGNQPQHF. The chain has TRBV5-1 and TRBJ1-5; D call uncertain. The CDR3 is 15 residues long. V gave up 0 bases and J gave up 2 bases, with 9 bases separating them. Germline CDR1 and CDR2: SGHRS and YFSETQ.

V and J are TRBV3-1 and TRBJ1-3; D remains ambiguous. Trimming shortened V by 0 bases and J by 2 bases, and 8 bases separated the two germline ends. This CDR3 is 15 amino acids long. CDR1 and CDR2 from the germline V gene are LGHDT and YNNKEL (reference sequence). This chain's CDR3 is CASSQEAAPGNTIYF. In nucleotides, the CDR3 is TGTGCCAGCAGCCAAGAGGCAGCGCCTGGAAACACCATATATTTT.

This chain uses TRBV4-1 with TRBJ2-3; 9 bases fit TRBD1. With V trimmed by 4 bases and J by 1 base, 9 bases remained unmatched. This CDR3 comprises 17 residues. The germline CDR1 and CDR2 sequences are MGHRA and YSYEKL. DNA of the CDR3: TGCGCCAGCAGCCTCACACAGGGGGCGCAGGGCACAGATACGCAGTATTTT. Translation gives CASSLTQGAQGTDTQYF.

There are many counts of this clonotype. The chain couples TRBV20-1 to TRBJ2-3; TRBD2 aligns across 12 bases. This CDR3 contains 14 residues. Unmatched junction bases numbered 0, after V lost 1 base and J lost 4 bases. Germline lookup yields CDR1 DFQATT and CDR2 SNEGSKA (reference sequence). CDR3 sequence: CSARGLAGADTQYF. Here the CDR3 DNA reads TGCAGTGCTAGAGGACTAGCGGGAGCAGATACGCAGTATTTT.

There are many counts of this clonotype. V gene TRBV5-1 combines with J gene TRBJ1-1, with TRBD1 as a possible D gene (6 bases). This CDR3 has 15 amino acids. Germline assignment: CDR1 SGHRS and CDR2 YFSETQ. Between the trimmed V and J ends, which lost 0 bases and 1 base, there was a span of 10 bases. The CDR3, as DNA: TGCGCCAGCAGCTTGGATGACAGGTCGAACACTGAAGCTTTCTTT. This translates into CASSLDDRSNTEAFF.

This clonotype was detected many times. The chain employs TRBV7-9 and TRBJ1-4; D call uncertain. Germline lookup yields CDR1 SEHNR and CDR2 FQNEAQ (reference sequence). The CDR3 is 13 amino acids. Trimming removed 7 bases at V and 8 bases at J, with 14 bases between. The CDR3 loop is CASTKGMREKLFF. The CDR3 coding sequence is TGTGCCAGCACCAAGGGCATGCGAGAAAAACTGTTTTTT.

The chain uses TRBV12-3 or TRBV12-4 and TRBJ1-1, with D possibly being TRBD1 (5 bases). The CDR3 runs 18 residues. V was pared by 11 bases and J by 0 bases, with 28 bases between. CDR3 nucleotide sequence: TGTGCCTGCACTCCATCCCGTCGGGGGATTTTAGTGAACACTGAAGCTTTCTTT. This encodes CACTPSRRGILVNTEAFF.

Ten or more counts support this clonotype. The CDR3 reads CASSPPGQNSYEQYF. The CDR3, as DNA: TGCGCCAGCAGCCCTCCGGGTCAAAATTCCTACGAGCAGTACTTC. The rearrangement joins TRBV5-1 to TRBJ2-7, with D unresolved. CDR3 length equals 15 residues. CDR1 and CDR2 from the germline V gene are SGHRS and YFSETQ. V lost 4 bases, J lost 1 base, and 15 bases lay in between.

Many counts were recorded for this clonotype. This chain connects TRBV2 to TRBJ1-2; TRBD1 agrees at 9 bases. The CDR3 has 14 residues. Per the germline V gene, CDR1 is SNHLY and CDR2 is FYNNEI. Losses at the gene ends were 7 bases for V and 8 bases for J; bases not matched to a gene: 11. The DNA of the CDR3 is TGTGCCAGCACCCCTAGCTGGACAGGGGCGGGCTACACCTTC. Its protein is CASTPSWTGAGYTF.

In its sample, this clonotype was seen a few times. The V call is TRBV3-1, the J call TRBJ2-5; TRBD1 agrees at 8 bases. The germline CDR1 and CDR2 sequences are LGHDT and YNNKEL (reference sequence). V trimming: 2 bases; J trimming: 4 bases; junction bases outside the gene matches: 3. The length of the CDR3 is 14 residues. As DNA, the CDR3 is TGTGCCAGCAGCCAACAGGGGGCTGGAGAGACCCAGTACTTC. Its protein is CASSQQGAGETQYF.

This clonotype came up many times. Written as DNA, the CDR3 is TGTGCCAGCAGCTCCAGGGGGCAGGCGGAGGAGACCCAGTACTTC. Translation: CASSSRGQAEETQYF. The chain joins TRBV4-2 to TRBJ2-5; TRBD1 aligns across 8 bases. After removal of 5 bases from V and 5 bases from J, the junction contained 10 bases not matched to a gene. Germline V CDR1 and CDR2: LGHNA, YNFKEQ. The CDR3 loop spans 15 amino acids.

This clonotype was counted ten times or more. V usage is TRBV20-1 and J usage is TRBJ1-2; 9 nucleotides agree with TRBD1. CDR1 and CDR2 from the germline V gene are DFQATT and SNEGSKA (reference sequence). V lost 3 bases, J lost 3 bases, and 5 bases stayed unmatched. This CDR3 is built from 14 residues. The CDR3 nucleotides read TGCAGTGCTAGTAACAGGGGGCAATACTATGGCTACACCTTC. Encoded protein: CSASNRGQYYGYTF.

This clonotype showed up many times. V and J are TRBV7-2 and TRBJ2-1; no reliable D call. Trimming took off 1 base at V and 0 bases at J, with 7 bases between the two ends. From germline, CDR1 is SGHTA and CDR2 FQGNSA. The CDR3 loop spans 15 amino acids. The CDR3, as DNA: TGTGCCAGCAGCTTAGAGCTGAGCTCCTACAATGAGCAGTTCTTC. Protein product: CASSLELSSYNEQFF.

This clonotype was seen ten or more times. The rearrangement joins TRBV2 to TRBJ2-3, with 7 bases fitting TRBD1. The CDR3 is 14 amino acids. V lost 6 bases, J lost 0 bases, and 3 bases stayed unmatched. Per germline, CDR1 SNHLY and CDR2 FYNNEI. CDR3 DNA: TGTGCCAGCAGAATGACAGGGAGCACAGATACGCAGTATTTT. Translation gives CASRMTGSTDTQYF.

This clonotype has at least ten counts. J is TRBJ2-5 and V is TRBV3-1, with D perhaps matching TRBD2 (6 bases). Trimming took off 5 bases at V and 5 bases at J, with 21 bases between the two ends. The CDR3 spans 16 residues. Looked up from germline, CDR1 is LGHDT and CDR2 is YNNKEL (reference sequence). The CDR3, as DNA: TGTGCCAGCAGCGAGGGGCTAGCGCAGCAGTGGGAGACCCAGTACTTC. It specifies CASSEGLAQQWETQYF.

This rearrangement joins TRBV7-2 to TRBJ1-3, with TRBD1 as a possible D gene (5 bases). This CDR3 has 16 residues. Germline V gene lookup returns CDR1 SGHTA and CDR2 FQGNSA. V lost 4 bases to trimming and J lost 0 bases, with 13 bases between them. In DNA, the CDR3 is TGTGCCAGCAGCTGGGGGAGACACTTCTCTGGAAACACCATATATTTT. Its protein product is CASSWGRHFSGNTIYF.

This clonotype was seen repeatedly, ten times or more. The V and J genes are TRBV7-3 and TRBJ2-1; 11 positions match TRBD2. Looked up from germline, CDR1 is SGHTA and CDR2 is FQGTGA. The trim removed 4 bases at V and 9 bases at J, leaving 8 bases unmatched. The CDR3 runs to 15 residues. The CDR3 here is CASSSGLAAQGEQFF. The CDR3 DNA reads as TGTGCCAGCAGCTCGGGACTAGCGGCACAGGGTGAGCAGTTCTTC. Full variable domain (rest looked up from reference TRBV7-3 and TRBJ2-1): GAGVSQTPSNKVTEKGKYVELRCDPISGHTALYWYRQSLGQGPEFLIYFQGTGAADDSGLPNDRFFAVRPEGSVSTLKIQRTERGDSAVYLCASSSGLAAQGEQFFGPGTRLTVL.

Ten or more counts support this clonotype. The CDR3 coding sequence is TGTGCCATCAGGGCGGGACTAGCGGGGGAGGAGACCCAGTACTTC. It specifies CAIRAGLAGEETQYF. V is TRBV10-3 and J is TRBJ2-5; 14 bases are shared with TRBD2. The CDR3 totals 15 residues. Looked up from germline, CDR1 is ENHRY and CDR2 is SYGVKD. Unmatched junction bases numbered 5, after V lost 6 bases and J lost 5 bases.

To note about this clonotype: This may arise from a read error, as a much more abundant clone is one base away. This chain uses TRBV10-2 with TRBJ2-3; possibly TRBD1 or TRBD2 for D (5 bases each). CDR1 is WSHSY and CDR2 is SAAADI in the germline V gene. The CDR3 length is 15 residues. The DNA for the CDR3 is TGCGCCTGCGCCTCGAGCGGACATAGCACAGATATGCAGTATTTT. Protein: CACASSGHSTDMQYF.